The rows below give T cell receptor beta chains drawn from one sample of a study of blood T cell repertoires in COVID-19. Only in-frame clones appear in the TCRdb table, and some are missing; sequencing was by immunoSEQ multiplex PCR. The profile shows around 150,000 clones, roughly 87% of them singletons. Sequencing was performed on peripheral blood. All receptors derive from a woman aged 60-75 years who had recovered from COVID-19. The CDR3 runs from the conserved cysteine through the conserved F or W. A D gene is named only where the DNA matches it firmly. Not every row has a clone size; where given, it reads once, few, many or a size class.

v_gene,j_gene,d_gene,abundance,CDR3nt,CDR3aa
TRBV27,TRBJ1-5,-,-,TGTGCCAGCAGTTCCTTTTTTCGGCGGATTTCCAATCAGCCCCAGCATTTT,CASSSFFRRISNQPQHF
TRBV3-1/TRBV3-2,TRBJ1-2,-,-,TGTGCCAGCAGCCAAGAACCCAGGGCTAGCTACACCTTC,CASSQEPRASYTF
TRBV5-1,TRBJ2-7,TRBD1,-,TGCGCCAGCAGCTTCGCCTTGGCGGACAGGGTGATAGGCGAGCAGTACTTC,CASSFALADRVIGEQYF
TRBV28,TRBJ1-6,TRBD1,few,TGTGCCAGCAGTTTATCCGACAGGGAAGGAGCACCCCTCCACTTT,CASSLSDREGAPLHF
TRBV7-2,TRBJ2-3,-,-,TGTGCCAGCAGCCCGGACTACACAGATACGCAGTATTTT,CASSPDYTDTQYF
TRBV7-2,TRBJ1-2,TRBD1,once,TGTGCCAGCAGCCCGTCGACCGGGACAGGGACCCTCTATGGCTACACCTTC,CASSPSTGTGTLYGYTF
TRBV7-9,TRBJ1-2,TRBD1,-,TGTGCCAGCAGCTCCTTAGGACAGGGCGCTGGCTACACCTTC,CASSSLGQGAGYTF
TRBV5-1,TRBJ2-5,-,-,TGCGCCAGCAGCTTGGCCGGGGCGGGGGCGTCGGAGACCCAGTACTTC,CASSLAGAGASETQYF
TRBV14,TRBJ2-7,-,-,TGTGCCAGCAGCCAAGTCGTCAGACGGGACGAGCAGTACTTC,CASSQVVRRDEQYF
TRBV7-9,TRBJ1-1,-,-,TGTGCCAGCAGCTCGATTCAGGGGTTCACTGAAGCTTTCTTT,CASSSIQGFTEAFF
TRBV7-9,TRBJ1-2,-,-,TGTGCCAGCAGCCAACCAGGGACTAACTATGGCTACACCTTC,CASSQPGTNYGYTF
TRBV28,TRBJ1-1,TRBD1,-,TGTGCCAGCAGTGCCACCTTGGGACAGGGGAACACTGAAGCTTTCTTT,CASSATLGQGNTEAFF
TRBV5-4,TRBJ1-1,TRBD1,-,TGTGCCAGCAGCTGGGACAGGGTCACTGAAGCTTTCTTT,CASSWDRVTEAFF
TRBV20-1,TRBJ2-1,TRBD1,-,TGCAGTGCTAGTGGGGGACAGGGAAGGCATGAGCAGTTCTTC,CSASGGQGRHEQFF
TRBV19,TRBJ1-2,TRBD1,-,TGTGCCAGTAGTACCGGGACAGCAAGTAACTATGGCTACACCTTC,CASSTGTASNYGYTF
TRBV5-4,TRBJ2-5,-,-,TGTGCCAGCAGCTTGAGTGGAGGGGCTAGGAAGACCCAGTACTTC,CASSLSGGARKTQYF
TRBV6-2/TRBV6-3,TRBJ1-2,-,once,TGTGCCAGCAGTCTCTGGGGCCGACAGGCCTTTGGCTATGGCTACACCTTC,CASSLWGRQAFGYGYTF
TRBV24-1,TRBJ1-3,TRBD1,-,TGTGCCACCAGTGATTCGGGACAGGGAAGTGGAAACACCATATATTTT,CATSDSGQGSGNTIYF
TRBV5-1,TRBJ1-6,-,-,TGCGCCAGCAGCTTGAGTTCAGGGTATGATTCACCCCTCCACTTT,CASSLSSGYDSPLHF
TRBV5-1,TRBJ2-3,TRBD2,-,TGCGCCAGCGAACTAGCGGGGGCCCAAGATACGCAGTATTTT,CASELAGAQDTQYF
TRBV28,TRBJ1-2,-,-,TGTGCCAGCAGTTTAGCGGGTTATGGCTACACCTTC,CASSLAGYGYTF
TRBV6-5,TRBJ2-7,TRBD2,-,TGTGCCAGCAGTTACGGGACTAGCTACGAGCAGTACTTC,CASSYGTSYEQYF